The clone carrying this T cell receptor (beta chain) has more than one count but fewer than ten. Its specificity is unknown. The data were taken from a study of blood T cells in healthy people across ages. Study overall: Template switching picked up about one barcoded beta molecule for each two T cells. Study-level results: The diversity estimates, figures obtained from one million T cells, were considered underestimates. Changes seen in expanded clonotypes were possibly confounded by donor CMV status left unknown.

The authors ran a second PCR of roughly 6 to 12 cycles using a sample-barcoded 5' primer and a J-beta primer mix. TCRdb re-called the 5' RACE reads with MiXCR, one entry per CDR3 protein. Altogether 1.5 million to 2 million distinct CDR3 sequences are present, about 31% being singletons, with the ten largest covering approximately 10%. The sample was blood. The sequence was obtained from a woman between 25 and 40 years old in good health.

CDR3 region: CSASIPAAETQYF. CDR3 in DNA: TGCAGTGCTAGTATACCAGCGGCGGAGACCCAGTACTTC. J is TRBJ2-5 and V is TRBV20-1; the D gene is possibly TRBD2 (5 bases). CDR3 length: 13 residues. Germline V gene sequence: CDR1 DFQATT, CDR2 SNEGSKA (reference sequence). V was cut by 3 bases and J by 5 bases, with 13 bases left in between.